Following are 20 T cell receptor beta chains from one sample sequenced in a study of Graves' ophthalmopathy and Graves' hyperthyroidism. RNA transcripts yielded amplified TCR beta CDR3 regions. First-round RT-PCR with HTBI primers preceded a second-round multiplex PCR. TCRdb recomputed calls from the multiplex PCR reads with MiXCR, one row per CDR3 protein. The table lists over 500,000 distinct CDR3 sequences, about a fifth of them singletons. Sequencing used peripheral blood. These receptors were obtained from a woman aged 18 to 35 with stable Graves' hyperthyroidism. Some clones in this sample may be carry-over from other donors' samples.

This clonotype came up many times. V usage is TRBV6-1 and J usage is TRBJ2-4; TRBD1 matches 7 bases. With 7 bases clipped from V and 0 bases from J, the junction kept 9 bases outside the gene matches. This CDR3 has 16 amino acids. Per the germline V gene, CDR1 is MNHNS and CDR2 is SASEGT. In DNA form, the CDR3 reads TGTGCCAGCACCCCAGGGGGTCGCGTAGCCAAAAACATTCAGTACTTC. Its translation is CASTPGGRVAKNIQYF.

This clonotype was counted between two and nine times. The rearrangement joins TRBV24-1 to TRBJ1-1; 7 bases fit TRBD1. The CDR3 is made up of 12 amino acids. With 3 bases clipped from V and 10 bases from J, the junction kept 4 bases outside the gene matches. Looked up from germline, CDR1 is KGHDR and CDR2 is SFDVKD. The CDR3 here is CATSDGTARAFF. DNA of the CDR3: TGTGCCACCAGTGATGGGACAGCCAGAGCTTTCTTT.

The chain joins TRBV28 to TRBJ1-2, with a weak D call TRBD1 (5 bases). The germline gives CDR1 MDHEN, CDR2 SYDVKM. The CDR3 spans 14 residues. V shed 11 bases and J shed 5 bases, with 21 bases lying between them. As DNA, the CDR3 is TGTGCCTCCCGCGACAGACGATATGCATATGGCTACACCTTC. Protein sequence: CASRDRRYAYGYTF.

This clonotype was detected many times. The chain employs TRBV15 and TRBJ2-2, with D uncertain. The V and J ends lost 0 bases and 5 bases respectively, with 10 bases between them. The CDR3 sequence is 15 residues long. The germline CDR1 and CDR2 sequences are LNHNV and YYDKDF (reference sequence). The CDR3 nucleotides read TGTGCCACCAGCAGAGATCCTGTGGGGACCGGGGAGCTGTTTTTT. This translates into CATSRDPVGTGELFF.

There are many counts of this clonotype. This rearrangement joins TRBV4-1 to TRBJ1-1, with TRBD1 matching over 9 bases. Germline values: CDR1 MGHRA, CDR2 YSYEKL. The CDR3 length is 16 residues. Trimming at V came to 2 bases and at J to 6 bases, leaving 10 bases not matched to a gene. CDR3 sequence reads: CASSQPARTGDAEAFF. Here the CDR3 DNA reads TGCGCCAGCAGCCAACCAGCCAGGACAGGGGACGCTGAAGCTTTCTTT.

The V call is TRBV6-9, the J call TRBJ2-7; TRBD1 or TRBD2 may be the D gene (5 bases each). Trimming stripped 6 bases from V and 3 bases from J, with 24 bases between. The CDR3 loop spans 17 amino acids. Germline CDR1 is MNHGY and CDR2 is SVAAGI. The CDR3 DNA follows: TGTGCCAGCAGGGGGACGGGCACCACTACCTTACTCTACGAGCAGTACTTC. Its protein is CASRGTGTTTLLYEQYF.

This clonotype was seen at least ten times. The chain has TRBV6-2 or TRBV6-3 and TRBJ2-7; the D gene is possibly TRBD1 (5 bases). In germline, CDR1 is MNHEY, CDR2 SVGEGT. V was shortened by 4 bases and J by 5 bases, with 12 bases between the two germline ends. The CDR3 runs 13 residues. DNA for the CDR3: TGTGCCAGCAGTTTACAGGAGTGGAACGAGCAGTACTTC. This codes for CASSLQEWNEQYF.

This chain connects TRBV6-1 to TRBJ1-1, with D possibly TRBD1 on 6 matching bases. Trimming removed 9 bases at V and 4 bases at J, with 15 bases between. This CDR3 has 13 residues. Germline values: CDR1 MNHNS, CDR2 SASEGT. CDR3 sequence: CASNRAGGTEAFF. The CDR3 nucleotides are TGTGCCAGTAACAGGGCGGGGGGCACTGAAGCTTTCTTT.

This clonotype was seen repeatedly, ten times or more. As DNA, the CDR3 is TGTGCCAGCAGTTTCACAGGGTTTCAGCCCCAGCATTTT. Translated: CASSFTGFQPQHF. This chain joins TRBV27 and TRBJ1-5, with a possible D match to TRBD1 (6 bases). V was trimmed by 3 bases and J by 6 bases, leaving 9 bases between them. Looked up from germline, CDR1 is MNHEY and CDR2 is SMNVEV (reference sequence). The CDR3 totals 13 residues.

Notes on this clonotype: This may come from a read error, since a much larger clone is one base off. The genes are TRBV9 and TRBJ1-1; 7 bases align to TRBD1. CDR3 length: 15 amino acids. Trimming removed 3 bases from V and 4 bases from J; junction bases left unmatched: 9. Germline V gives CDR1 SGDLS, CDR2 YYNGEE. CDR3 sequence (DNA): TGTGCCAGCAGCGCTGCCGAGACAGGGAGCACTGAAGCTTTCTTT. The encoded protein is CASSAAETGSTEAFF.

Many counts were recorded for this clonotype. The chain combines TRBV30 with TRBJ1-5; no reliable D call. CDR1 and CDR2 from the germline V gene are GTSNPN and SVGIG (reference sequence). CDR3 length equals 14 residues. The germline V and J ends were trimmed by 4 bases and 3 bases, with 13 bases remaining between them. The chain's CDR3 is CAWKPQGLNQPQHF. In nucleotides, the CDR3 is TGTGCCTGGAAACCTCAAGGCCTCAATCAGCCCCAGCATTTT. The variable domain in full, completed from reference TRBV30 and TRBJ1-5, reads SQTIHQWPATLVQPVGSPLSLECTVEGTSNPNLYWYRQAAGRGLQLLFYSVGIGQISSEVPQNLSASRPQDRQFILSSKKLLLSDSGFYLCAWKPQGLNQPQHFGDGTRLSIL.

This clonotype was recorded many times. The chain employs TRBV28 and TRBJ1-2; 8 bases are a match to TRBD1. Losses at the gene ends were 5 bases for V and 3 bases for J; bases not matched to a gene: 14. This CDR3 has 17 amino acids. Germline CDR1 and CDR2: MDHEN and SYDVKM. The CDR3 loop is CASSAGTGTKGDYGYTF. The CDR3 DNA sequence: TGTGCCAGCAGTGCGGGGACAGGAACGAAGGGGGACTATGGCTACACCTTC.

This clonotype has a handful of counts. This chain connects TRBV9 to TRBJ2-7, with D perhaps being TRBD1 or TRBD2 (6 bases each). Germline V lookup: CDR1 SGDLS, CDR2 YYNGEE. V was trimmed by 2 bases and J by 5 bases, leaving 17 bases between them. The CDR3 contains 15 residues. The CDR3: CASSVSPGAADEQYF. CDR3 in DNA: TGTGCCAGCAGCGTTTCTCCGGGGGCAGCGGACGAGCAGTACTTC.

This clonotype was counted between two and nine times. V gene TRBV12-3 or TRBV12-4 combines with J gene TRBJ1-6, with 8 bases identical to TRBD1. Trimming removed 7 bases from V and 10 bases from J; junction bases left unmatched: 9. CDR3 length: 14 residues. The CDR3 here is CASTVDRDGSPLHF. For the CDR3, the DNA is TGTGCCAGCACCGTGGACAGGGACGGATCACCCCTCCACTTT.

In its sample, this clonotype was seen many times. The chain recombines TRBV19 with TRBJ2-6; 7 nucleotides align to TRBD1. The CDR3 is 15 residues long. The germline CDR1 and CDR2 sequences are LNHDA and SQIVND (reference sequence). V lost 5 bases and J lost 2; bases outside the gene matches: 3. DNA for the CDR3: TGTGCCAGTAGTCGAACAGGGGCTGGGGCCAACGTCCTGACTTTC. This codes for CASSRTGAGANVLTF.

Remarks on this clonotype: Possible read error: a much larger clone is one base away. The V and J genes are TRBV4-1 and TRBJ1-2, with D uncertain. The CDR3 loop spans 14 amino acids. Germline loops: CDR1 MGHRA, CDR2 YSYEKL. CDR3 amino acids: CSSSVGVSNYGYTF. The CDR3 DNA reads as TGCTCCAGCAGCGTCGGTGTGTCTAACTATGGCTACACCTTC.

There are many counts of this clonotype. The CDR3 is CASSEGGSPPIYGYTF. Written as DNA, the CDR3 is TGTGCCAGCAGTGAAGGGGGCAGCCCTCCGATCTATGGCTACACCTTC. The rearrangement links TRBV2 to TRBJ1-2; D perhaps matches TRBD1 (5 bases). Trimming removed 1 base from V and 4 bases from J, with 16 bases in between. Germline CDR1 is SNHLY and CDR2 is FYNNEI. The CDR3 is 16 amino acids.

This clonotype was detected ten times or more. The rearrangement links TRBV2 to TRBJ1-1; 7 nucleotides line up with TRBD1. Per germline, CDR1 SNHLY and CDR2 FYNNEI. Germline trimming cut 5 bases from V and 5 bases from J; bases unmatched to any gene: 5. The CDR3 is 13 amino acids. The CDR3 nucleotides read TGTGCCAGCAGTTTCGACAGGGTAACTGAAGCTTTCTTT. It translates to CASSFDRVTEAFF.

The chain joins TRBV12-3 or TRBV12-4 to TRBJ2-2; TRBD2 matches at 8 bases. This CDR3 comprises 16 residues. V lost 8 bases and J lost 1; bases outside the gene matches: 9. As DNA, the CDR3 is TGTGCCAGCCTCTTAGGGCTAGCGGGGAACACCGGGGAGCTGTTTTTT. It encodes CASLLGLAGNTGELFF.

This clonotype was detected ten times or more. The chain links TRBV3-1 to TRBJ1-1; D not certain. CDR3 length: 14 amino acids. Trimming removed 4 bases at V and 4 bases at J, with 13 bases between. The germline CDR1 and CDR2 sequences are LGHDT and YNNKEL (reference sequence). For the CDR3, the DNA is TGTGCCAGCAGCCTCTATGGGAGAGGCACTGAAGCTTTCTTT. Translated: CASSLYGRGTEAFF.